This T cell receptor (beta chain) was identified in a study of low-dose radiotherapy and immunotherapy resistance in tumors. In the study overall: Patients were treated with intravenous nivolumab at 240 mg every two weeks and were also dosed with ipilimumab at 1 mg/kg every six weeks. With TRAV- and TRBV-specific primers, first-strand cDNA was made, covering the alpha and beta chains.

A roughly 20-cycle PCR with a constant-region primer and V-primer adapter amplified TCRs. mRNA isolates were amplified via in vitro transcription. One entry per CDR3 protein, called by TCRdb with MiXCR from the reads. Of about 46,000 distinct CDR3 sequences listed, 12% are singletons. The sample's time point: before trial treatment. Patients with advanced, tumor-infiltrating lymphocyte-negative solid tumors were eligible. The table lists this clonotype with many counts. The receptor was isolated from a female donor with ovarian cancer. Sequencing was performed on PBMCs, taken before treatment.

CDR3 sequence (DNA): TGTGCCACCAAGGATTATAGCAATCAGCCCCAGCATTTT. It is translated as CATKDYSNQPQHF. J is TRBJ1-5 and V is TRBV15; D is unclear. Germline V gives CDR1 LNHNV, CDR2 YYDKDF (reference sequence). CDR3 size: 13 residues. V lost 7 bases, J lost 0 bases, and 7 bases lay in between.